A selection of T cell receptor beta chains follows, all from one sample in a study of OX40 agonist ivuxolimab in advanced cancers. The method was immunoSEQ multiplex PCR; TCRdb's version includes in-frame clones alone and lacks a portion of them. The data hold some 76,000 clones, with roughly 93% observed a single time. Sample: CD4+ or CD8+ T cells sorted from blood, taken in a trial of the OX40 agonist ivuxolimab. The source of these receptors is an adult with an advanced solid tumor such as melanoma, head and neck, liver or kidney cancer. The CDR3 runs from the conserved cysteine through the conserved F or W. A D gene is named only where the DNA matches it firmly. Clone size appears in some rows only: once, few, many, or a class for an expanded clone.

clone_size	v_call	d_call	j_call	cdr3_nt	cdr3_aa
.	TRBV4-2	TRBD1	TRBJ2-7	TGTGCCAGCAGCCCACCGGGACAGAACCTCCACGAGCAGTACTTC	CASSPPGQNLHEQYF
.	TRBV6-5	TRBD1	TRBJ1-2	TGTGCCAGCAGTTACACAGGGGGCCCGGATGGCTACACCTTC	CASSYTGGPDGYTF
.	TRBV11-2	.	TRBJ2-1	TGTGCCAGCAGCTTAGCGGCGACTTCCTACAATGAGCAGTTCTTC	CASSLAATSYNEQFF
.	TRBV4-1	TRBD1	TRBJ2-1	TGCGCCAGCAGCCCCCGGACAGGGGGCTATGAGCAGTTCTTC	CASSPRTGGYEQFF
.	TRBV2	.	TRBJ1-6	TGTGCCAGCAGTGGGTCCGGACATACCTATAATTCACCCCTCCACTTT	CASSGSGHTYNSPLHF
.	TRBV23-1	TRBD2	TRBJ2-7	TGCGCCAGCAGTCAGTTTCTTAGCGGGTTCTTACTCGTCGACGAGCAGTACTTC	CASSQFLSGFLLVDEQYF
.	TRBV5-5	.	TRBJ1-1	TGTGCCAGCAGCTTTAAGGACCCCTTGAACACTGAAGCTTTCTTT	CASSFKDPLNTEAFF
.	TRBV9	TRBD1	TRBJ2-1	TGTGCCAGCAGCACCCAAGGGGGCGGCCCTCTCAATGAGCAGTTCTTC	CASSTQGGGPLNEQFF
.	TRBV9	TRBD2	TRBJ2-3	TGTGCCAGCAGCGTAGAGTGGACTAGTCTCACAGATACGCAGTATTTT	CASSVEWTSLTDTQYF
once	TRBV7-9	.	TRBJ2-1	TGTGCCAGCAGCTTAGTTCGCCACAATGAGCAGTTCTTC	CASSLVRHNEQFF
.	TRBV5-4	.	TRBJ1-1	TGTGCCAGCAGCTTGGGTTGGACTGAAGCTTTCTTT	CASSLGWTEAFF
.	TRBV5-4	TRBD2	TRBJ2-6	TGTGCCAGCAGCTCTGGACTAGCGGTCGGAGGGGCCAACGTCCTGACTTTC	CASSSGLAVGGANVLTF
.	TRBV7-9	.	TRBJ2-3	TGTGCCAGCAGCTTTTTTAGCTCCACAGATACGCAGTATTTT	CASSFFSSTDTQYF
.	TRBV10-2	TRBD2	TRBJ2-1	TGCGCCAGCAGTGAGTTGACGACTAGCGGGAGGATCAATGAGCAGTTCTTC	CASSELTTSGRINEQFF
.	TRBV11-3	TRBD2	TRBJ2-7	TGTGCCAGCAGCCTTACTAGCGCTCGAGAGCAGTACTTC	CASSLTSAREQYF
.	TRBV27	.	TRBJ2-2	TGTGCCAGCAGTTTATACGGCACCAACACCGGGGAGCTGTTTTTT	CASSLYGTNTGELFF
.	TRBV5-6	.	TRBJ2-7	TGTGCCAGCAGCTTGGTGTCGTCCTACGAGCAGTACTTC	CASSLVSSYEQYF
.	TRBV7-6	.	TRBJ1-2	TGTGCCAGCAGCTTAAGAGGAGACGGGTTATGGGGCTACACCTTC	CASSLRGDGLWGYTF
.	TRBV14	.	TRBJ2-7	TGTGCCAGCAGCCAAGTGCCTTCGTACGAGCAGTACTTC	CASSQVPSYEQYF
.	TRBV6-5	TRBD1	TRBJ2-1	TGTGCCAGCAGGGACAGGGCCAGCTCCTACAATGAGCAGTTCTTC	CASRDRASSYNEQFF
.	TRBV7-6	.	TRBJ2-1	TGTGCCAGCAGCTTAAGTGCCGGAGGGAACAATGAGCAGTTCTTC	CASSLSAGGNNEQFF
.	TRBV7-6	TRBD2	TRBJ2-1	TGTGCCAGCAGCCCTCCTCGCGGACTAGCGGCGCATGAGCAGTTCTTC	CASSPPRGLAAHEQFF